These 17 T cell receptor beta chains came from one sample sequenced in a study of identifying expanded T cells in peripheral blood. The method was immunoSEQ multiplex PCR; TCRdb's version includes in-frame clones alone and lacks a portion of them. The sample has under 110,000 clones; 87% are singletons. The sequencing input was blood. These receptors all stem from a person aged 18 to 70 in good health.

The rearrangement uses TRBV27 and TRBJ2-3; D remains unclear. V was pared by 0 bases and J by 1 base, with 14 bases between. Germline CDR1 is MNHEY and CDR2 is SMNVEV (reference sequence). This CDR3 has 17 amino acids. In nucleotides, the CDR3 is TGTGCCAGCAGTTTATCCACCCCCTCCAGAGGCACAGATACGCAGTATTTT. Amino acid sequence: CASSLSTPSRGTDTQYF.

The rearrangement joins TRBV5-7 to TRBJ1-2; no firm D call. TRBV5-7 is given ORF status, its function remaining uncertain. The CDR3 loop spans 14 amino acids. V lost 3 bases, J lost 8 bases, and 17 bases lay in between. CDR3 residues: CASSSISPPGGYTF. The CDR3 region has the DNA TGTGCCAGCAGCTCAATTAGCCCCCCGGGGGGCTACACCTTC.

The V and J genes are TRBV2 and TRBJ1-4, with D possibly being TRBD1 (5 bases). V gave up 8 bases and J gave up 1 base, with 11 bases separating them. This CDR3 spans 14 amino acids. Looked up from germline, CDR1 is SNHLY and CDR2 is FYNNEI. CDR3 loop: CASAMQGTNEKLFF. The DNA for the CDR3 is TGTGCCAGCGCTATGCAGGGAACTAATGAAAAACTGTTTTTT.

Only one count was recorded for this clone. This chain joins TRBV5-6 and TRBJ2-1, with a possible D match to TRBD1 (7 bases). CDR1 SGHDT and CDR2 YYEEEE come from the germline V gene. Trimming took 2 bases from V and 3 from J, leaving 18 bases between them. The CDR3 contains 17 residues. The CDR3 is CASSFWRGRVVYNEQFF. For the CDR3, the DNA is TGTGCCAGCAGCTTTTGGAGGGGGCGTGTTGTCTACAATGAGCAGTTCTTC.

This sequence joins TRBV5-1 and TRBJ2-7, with 8 bases fitting TRBD1. The germline V gene encodes CDR1 SGHRS and CDR2 YFSETQ. The CDR3 totals 16 residues. V lost 4 bases and J lost 0; bases outside the gene matches: 9. The CDR3 region is CASSVGVGTGSYEQYF. CDR3 bases: TGCGCCAGCAGCGTCGGGGTAGGGACAGGCTCCTACGAGCAGTACTTC.

The CDR3 coding sequence is TGTGCTAGTGGTTCTAGCGGGACGAGCTCCTACAATGAGCAGTTCTTC. Its protein is CASGSSGTSSYNEQFF. The V call is TRBV12-5, the J call TRBJ2-1, with 9 bases that match TRBD2. Germline V gene sequence: CDR1 LGHNT, CDR2 FRNRAP. The V gene end was trimmed by 4 bases and the J gene end by 0 bases; junction bases not matched to a gene: 4. This CDR3 has 16 residues.

As to this clone: A junction end diverges from the germline sequence, so it may reflect a read error. The V and J genes are TRBV6-5 and TRBJ1-2, with a possible D match to TRBD1 (5 bases). The V gene's germline CDR1 is MNHEY and CDR2 SVGAGI. The length of the CDR3 is 11 residues. This CDR3 is CASSFGAYGRF. DNA for the CDR3: TGTGCCAGCAGTTTTGGGGCTTACGGGCGCTTC.

The J gene is TRBJ2-1, the V gene TRBV11-2; the match to TRBD1 covers 7 bases. The CDR3 has 16 residues. J gave up 5 bases and V 1 base, and 8 bases lay outside the gene matches. Looked up from germline, CDR1 is SGHAT and CDR2 is FQNNGV. The CDR3 sequence is CASSLVFDRANNEQFF. The DNA of the CDR3 is TGTGCCAGCAGCTTAGTCTTCGACAGGGCCAACAATGAGCAGTTCTTC.

The chain carries TRBV19 and TRBJ1-6; no clear D gene. Germline V gene sequence: CDR1 LNHDA, CDR2 SQIVND (reference sequence). Trimming pared 7 bases from V and 0 bases from J, leaving 7 bases between. The CDR3 loop spans 14 amino acids. The CDR3 sequence is CASTPSSYNSPLHF. The CDR3 nucleotides are TGTGCCAGTACTCCCAGCTCCTATAATTCACCCCTCCACTTT.

This clone was found a few times. The chain combines TRBV2 with TRBJ1-2, with D perhaps TRBD1 (5 bases). CDR3 length equals 13 residues. Germline loops: CDR1 SNHLY, CDR2 FYNNEI. With 2 bases removed from V and 5 bases from J, the gap between germline ends came to 9 bases. The CDR3 bases are TGTGCCAGCAGTGAACCGCAGGGTTATGGCTACACCTTC. Translating it yields CASSEPQGYGYTF.

V and J are TRBV7-6 and TRBJ1-4; D is unresolved. CDR1 is SGHVS, CDR2 FNYEAQ, per germline. Trimming left V 4 bases short and J 4 bases short, with 10 bases between. CDR3 size: 14 residues. For the CDR3, the DNA is TGTGCCAGCAGCTCGGATTTATATAATGAAAAACTGTTTTTT. It yields the protein CASSSDLYNEKLFF.

The chain's CDR3 is CASSLGRKGRKQETQYF. In nucleotides, the CDR3 is TGTGCCAGCAGTTTAGGCCGAAAGGGACGGAAGCAAGAGACCCAGTACTTC. The rearrangement links TRBV28 to TRBJ2-5; possibly TRBD1 or TRBD2 for D (5 bases each). The CDR3 covers 17 residues. CDR1 is MDHEN, CDR2 SYDVKM, per germline. The V gene lost 2 bases and the J gene lost 2 bases, with 18 bases spanning the gap.

The rearrangement joins TRBV14 to TRBJ2-3, with D unclear. Germline CDR1 reads SGHDN; CDR2 reads FVKESK. This CDR3 has 15 residues. The ends were cut back, 0 bases at V and 3 bases at J, with 10 bases in the middle. Here the CDR3 reads CASSQEERATDTQYF. The CDR3 region has the DNA TGTGCCAGCAGCCAAGAAGAGAGAGCAACAGATACGCAGTATTTT.

The chain joins TRBV7-8 to TRBJ2-3; D may be TRBD1 or TRBD2 (5 bases each). Trimming cost V 2 bases and J 3 bases, with 15 bases left between them. The CDR3 is 16 residues long. CDR1 is SGHVS, CDR2 FQNEAQ, per germline. The CDR3 protein is CASSLLRAAGTDTQYF. CDR3 nucleotides: TGTGCCAGCAGCTTATTGAGGGCAGCAGGGACAGATACGCAGTATTTT.

In this sample, this clone turned up a few times. The V call is TRBV5-4, the J call TRBJ1-6; 7 bases align to TRBD1. CDR1 is SGHNT and CDR2 is YYREEE in the germline V gene (reference sequence). This CDR3 comprises 16 residues. J lost 8 bases, V lost 4 bases, and 12 bases had no gene match. The CDR3 DNA sequence: TGTGCCAGCAGCCCTACAGGGGACGGGCAAGATTCACCCCTCCACTTT. This gives the protein CASSPTGDGQDSPLHF.

The V gene is TRBV11-2, the J gene TRBJ1-1; a weak D match, TRBD1 (5 bases). Trimming pared 1 base from V and 10 bases from J, leaving 19 bases between. Germline lookup yields CDR1 SGHAT and CDR2 FQNNGV. The length of the CDR3 is 15 residues. The CDR3 nucleotides read TGTGCCAGCAGCTTAGTAGCAGGGAAGGGTTCCAGAGCTTTCTTT. Translated: CASSLVAGKGSRAFF.

The CDR3 DNA sequence: TGTGCCAGCAGCCCTCTAGCGGGGGCGGGAGAGACCCAGTACTTC. This encodes CASSPLAGAGETQYF. This chain links TRBV13 with TRBJ2-5, with TRBD2 identical over 10 bases. The CDR3 loop spans 15 amino acids. After removal of 5 bases from V and 4 bases from J, the junction contained 7 bases not matched to a gene. The V gene's germline CDR1 is PRHDT and CDR2 FYEKMQ (reference sequence).